This T cell receptor beta chain is drawn from a study of T cell responses to AZD1222 COVID-19 vaccine. The data were produced by immunoSEQ multiplex PCR, yet TCRdb's version contains in-frame clones alone and is incomplete. Of some 92,000 clones listed, 91% are singletons. V lost 5 bases and J 0 bases, leaving 14 bases between the germline ends. Germline lookup yields CDR1 SNHLY and CDR2 FYNNEI. This CDR3 is 16 amino acids long. The gene calls are TRBV2 and TRBJ2-4, with D hard to call. The sequencing used peripheral blood, collected on day 0 of MenACWY control vaccination. This clonotype originated in an adult in good health. The chain's CDR3 is CASSIQNGLAKNIQYF. The CDR3 DNA sequence: TGTGCCAGCAGTATCCAAAATGGGTTAGCCAAAAACATTCAGTACTTC.